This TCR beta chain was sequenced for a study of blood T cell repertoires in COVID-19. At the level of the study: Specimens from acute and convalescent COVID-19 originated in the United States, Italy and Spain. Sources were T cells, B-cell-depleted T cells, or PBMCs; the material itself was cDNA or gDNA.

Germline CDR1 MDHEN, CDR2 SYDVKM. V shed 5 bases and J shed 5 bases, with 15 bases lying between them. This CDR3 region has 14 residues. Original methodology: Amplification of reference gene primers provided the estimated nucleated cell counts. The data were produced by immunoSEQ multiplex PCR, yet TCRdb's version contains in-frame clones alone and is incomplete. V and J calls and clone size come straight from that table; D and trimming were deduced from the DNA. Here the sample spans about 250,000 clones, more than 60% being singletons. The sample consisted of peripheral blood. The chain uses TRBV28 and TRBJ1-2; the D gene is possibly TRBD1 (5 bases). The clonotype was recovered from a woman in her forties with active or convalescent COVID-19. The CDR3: CASSGPGGHYGYTF. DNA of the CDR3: TGTGCCAGCAGTGGTCCCGGGGGTCATTATGGCTACACCTTC.